The 5 T cell receptor beta chains below were found in one sample sequenced in a study of cytomegalovirus exposure and HLA in healthy donors. 13 Jbeta primers and 60 Vbeta primers were used for the PCR. TCRdb's table, derived via immunoSEQ multiplex PCR, lists solely in-frame clones and lacks some. The sample has about 170,000 clones, over 75% seen once. Material for sequencing was PBMCs. The receptors were gathered from a woman aged 45 to 65 in good health and CMV-seropositive.

The CDR3 DNA reads as TGTGCCAGCAGCGACAAACAGGGCGCCGGGGAGCTGTTTTTT. This sequence encodes CASSDKQGAGELFF. The chain employs TRBV11-3 and TRBJ2-2; TRBD1 might be the D (6 bases). This CDR3 is 14 amino acids long. Germline CDR1 and CDR2: SGHNT and YENEEA. V lost 5 bases and J lost 6, with 13 bases in between. Full variable domain (remainder filled in from reference TRBV11-3 and TRBJ2-2): EAGVVQSPRYKIIEKKQPVAFWCNPISGHNTLYWYLQNLGQGPELLIRYENEEAVDDSQLPKDRFSAERLKGVDSTLKIQPAELGDSAVYLCASSDKQGAGELFFGEGSRLTVL.

This chain links TRBV6-5 with TRBJ1-2; TRBD1 agrees at 8 bases. CDR3 length: 13 amino acids. With V trimmed by 6 bases and J by 4 bases, 4 bases remained unmatched. CDR1 and CDR2 (germline): MNHEY, SVGAGI. For the CDR3, the DNA is TGTGCCAGCAGCCGGACAGGGAGCTATGGCTACACCTTC. The encoded protein is CASSRTGSYGYTF.

V is TRBV5-1 and J is TRBJ2-7, with a tentative D call TRBD1 (5 bases). The germline V gene has CDR1 SGHRS and CDR2 YFSETQ. V shed 4 bases and J shed 2 bases, with 22 bases lying between them. The CDR3 runs 17 residues. CDR3 amino acids: CASSPSRQIGSAYEQYF. Here the CDR3 DNA reads TGCGCCAGCAGCCCCAGTCGACAGATCGGTTCGGCCTACGAGCAGTACTTC.

This chain joins TRBV29-1 and TRBJ1-2; D is unresolved. V dropped 5 bases and J dropped 0 bases, with 7 bases sitting between them. This CDR3 region has 12 residues. Germline lookup yields CDR1 SQVTM and CDR2 ANQGSEA. The DNA for the CDR3 is TGCAGCGTTCAGATTTCTAACTATGGCTACACCTTC. This sequence encodes CSVQISNYGYTF.

V is TRBV27 and J is TRBJ2-1, with 14 nucleotides matching TRBD2. The germline V gene encodes CDR1 MNHEY and CDR2 SMNVEV (reference sequence). Trimming took 3 bases from V and 3 from J; bases not matched to a gene: 7. CDR3 length equals 18 residues. The CDR3 reads CASSFWTSGGHNYNEQFF. The CDR3 region has the DNA TGTGCCAGCAGTTTCTGGACTAGCGGGGGGCATAACTACAATGAGCAGTTCTTC.